The entry below gives a single T cell receptor beta chain sequence along with its context. There are many counts of this clonotype. The antigen it recognizes is unknown. No much larger clone exists at a distance of one base, and base qualities are not known. To prepare the library, 5' RACE was applied. Sequencing relied on a NextSeq 500. In the TCR library protocol, unique molecular identifiers were attached to individual cDNA molecules to correct for PCR bias and sequencing error. TCR alpha and beta chains were both sequenced, and the abundances of alpha and beta sequences in each sample were closely correlated with each other. The authors processed their data as follows. Decombinator V4 was used to annotate the V gene, J gene and CDR3 of the TCR sequences. TCRs were defined as expanded if a significant change between any two time points was detected under a Poisson model with p below 0.0001. Abundances of TCRs were expressed as counts per million after normalisation to the total number of TCRs sequenced in each sample. TRAV1-2 paired with TRAJ12, TRAJ20 or TRAJ33 defined MAIT TCRs, while TRAV10 paired with TRAJ18 defined iNKT TCRs. VDJdb, accessed on 1 November 2021, was searched for TCRs annotated for CMV, EBV and SARS-CoV-2, and TCRs annotated for more than one antigen were excluded. TCRdb reran the public reads through fastp at Q25 and MiXCR, keeping productive beta chains. Records with the same CDR3 protein are collapsed into one entry carrying the most frequent genes and DNA. The V and J calls shown here were made by TCRdb, not taken from the authors' results. The sample records 20,000 to 25,000 distinct CDR3 sequences, 4.5% to 6% of which are singletons. The ten largest clones take up about 4.5% of the sample.

These data belong to a study of early T cells in non-severe SARS-CoV-2 infection (dated by TCRdb to the early 2020s). Context from the whole study: Because TCR sequencing relied on bulk RNA taken from unsorted whole blood, pairing of alpha and beta chains was not possible. What the research found in general, with its limitations: VDJdb matching was skewed toward anti-spike CD8 responses and likely underestimated virus-specific expansions, missing private and CD4 specificities.

A case-control design nested within a healthcare worker cohort in London, UK, was used, with weekly nasopharyngeal swab PCR tests and blood sampling performed. Healthcare workers were recruited during the week of the UK lockdown, between 23 and 31 March 2020, and followed weekly for up to about 15 weeks. The CDR1 and CDR2 encoded by the germline V gene are MNHNS and SASEGT. The CDR3 runs 17 residues from the cysteine to the phenylalanine. Just the 51-base CDR3 DNA is kept, in frame starting at base 1. V is cut by 0 bases and J by 4 bases, and the space between the germline ends is 18 bases. The sequencing sample was made of whole blood. The chain is assembled from TRBV6-1 and TRBJ1-2, with a tentative D gene TRBD1 over 6 matching bases. The sequence was collected from an adult who was a healthcare worker with PCR-confirmed SARS-CoV-2 infection or an uninfected control (not recorded which). The CDR3 is CASSEAGWGQAVYGYTF. The nucleotide sequence reads as follows: TGTGCCAGCAGTGAAGCCGGTTGGGGGCAGGCCGTCTATGGCTACACCTTC.